The sequence of this T cell receptor beta chain was determined in a study of CXCR3-negative and CXCR3-positive naive CD8 T cells. Study-wide context: Some 140 million TRB reads were obtained in total, which works out to about 1.5 +/- 0.3 million per library. Study results and limitations: Fresh PBMCs were used in most assays, and CXCR3 expression partially decreased after cryopreservation. Naive cells that were CXCR3-positive had more hydrophobic TRB CDR3s (compared with CXCR3-negative naive cells).

Through 5' RACE with UMI labels, the TRB cDNA libraries were prepared. TCRdb re-called the 5' RACE reads; every CDR3 protein appears as one record, without DNA. In total, the table holds tens of thousands of distinct CDR3 sequences. A note on this clonotype: The antigen remains unidentified.

This TCR derives from a human donor in good health. Some clones in this sample may be carry-over from other donors' samples. Sequencing was done on a sample of naive CXCR3+ CD8+ T cells from blood. The subset was: CD45RO-CCR7+CD27+CD95- naive CD8+ T cells expressing CXCR3 (TNR3+).

CDR3 loop: CASSPPYGSGEKLFF. The chain carries TRBV18 and TRBJ1-4. The CDR3 covers 15 residues. Germline values: CDR1 KGHSH, CDR2 LQKENI.